The 7 T cell receptor beta chains reported below all come from one sample, sequenced in a study of blood T cell repertoires in COVID-19 (dated by TCRdb to the early 2020s). Library preparation employed the immunoSEQ multiplex PCR assay. Drawn from immuneACCESS, this table holds only the in-frame rearrangements with V and J called that TCRdb kept. Clones are partly lost; checked studies trace under half to an unresolved V gene and leave the rest unexplained. The sample table records more than 200,000 clones; 84% of these occur just once. The ten largest make up less than 5% of the sample. The sequencing input was peripheral blood. Source of these receptors: a man aged 55-75 years with acute or convalescent COVID-19.

The chain combines TRBV5-1 with TRBJ2-5; TRBD1 aligns across 9 bases. CDR3 length: 15 residues. The V gene end was trimmed by 4 bases and the J gene end by 5 bases; junction bases not matched to a gene: 9. From germline, CDR1 is SGHRS and CDR2 YFSETQ. In nucleotides, the CDR3 is TGCGCCAGCAGCCGTACACAGGGGGCACGGGAGACCCAGTACTTC. Residues: CASSRTQGARETQYF.

This chain links TRBV5-1 with TRBJ2-3, with D possibly TRBD1 on 5 matching bases. The length of the CDR3 is 15 residues. The V gene lost 1 base and the J gene lost 3 bases, with 12 bases spanning the gap. Germline CDR1 and CDR2: SGHRS and YFSETQ. CDR3: CASSLLQGTTDTQYF. CDR3 bases: TGCGCCAGCAGCTTGTTGCAGGGAACGACAGATACGCAGTATTTT.

This clone was observed a few times. The CDR3 loop reads CASIAKPGQGYAAPGFGNTIYF. The DNA of the CDR3 is TGCGCCAGCATTGCGAAACCGGGACAGGGTTACGCGGCCCCTGGCTTTGGAAACACCATATATTTT. The chain has TRBV23-1 and TRBJ1-3; 9 nucleotides match TRBD1. TRBV23-1 qualifies as an ORF whose function is uncertain. This CDR3 spans 22 amino acids. The V and J ends lost 7 bases and 3 bases, in that order; junction bases with no gene match: 28.

This clone showed up just a few times. This rearrangement joins TRBV10-1 to TRBJ1-1; TRBD1 might be the D (6 bases). The CDR3 has 13 residues. From germline, CDR1 is WNHNN and CDR2 SYGVQD (reference sequence). Between the trimmed V and J ends, which lost 6 bases and 9 bases, there was a span of 17 bases. DNA of the CDR3: TGCGCCAGCAGCGACAGGCCAGCAAAGAAAGCTTTCTTT. It is translated as CASSDRPAKKAFF.

J is TRBJ2-5 and V is TRBV7-8, with D possibly TRBD2 on 5 matching bases. The length of the CDR3 is 21 residues. V lost 0 bases and J lost 4, with 30 bases in between. In germline, CDR1 is SGHVS, CDR2 FQNEAQ. The CDR3 coding sequence is TGTGCCAGCAGCTTAGCAAGCTTTATAGCCCCGGGAACAGAGAGAGGAGAGACCCAGTACTTC. Translation gives CASSLASFIAPGTERGETQYF.

The chain uses TRBV3-1 (or the pseudogene TRBV3-2) and TRBJ2-3; 8 bases fit TRBD2. Germline-derived CDR1 and CDR2 are LGHDT and YNNKEL (reference sequence). The CDR3 is 12 amino acids. Trimming took 4 bases from V and 8 from J; bases not matched to a gene: 2. In DNA form, the CDR3 reads TGTGCCAGCAGCCCCCGGGGGGGTACGCAGTATTTT. Translation gives CASSPRGGTQYF.

V usage is TRBV5-1 and J usage is TRBJ2-2, with 11 bases matching TRBD1. CDR3 size: 16 residues. V dropped 0 bases and J dropped 7; count of bases not matched to a gene: 5. The V gene's germline CDR1 is SGHRS and CDR2 YFSETQ. In DNA, the CDR3 is TGCGCCAGCAGCTTGGGTGGACAGGGGGCATTCGGGGAGCTGTTTTTT. Translation: CASSLGGQGAFGELFF.